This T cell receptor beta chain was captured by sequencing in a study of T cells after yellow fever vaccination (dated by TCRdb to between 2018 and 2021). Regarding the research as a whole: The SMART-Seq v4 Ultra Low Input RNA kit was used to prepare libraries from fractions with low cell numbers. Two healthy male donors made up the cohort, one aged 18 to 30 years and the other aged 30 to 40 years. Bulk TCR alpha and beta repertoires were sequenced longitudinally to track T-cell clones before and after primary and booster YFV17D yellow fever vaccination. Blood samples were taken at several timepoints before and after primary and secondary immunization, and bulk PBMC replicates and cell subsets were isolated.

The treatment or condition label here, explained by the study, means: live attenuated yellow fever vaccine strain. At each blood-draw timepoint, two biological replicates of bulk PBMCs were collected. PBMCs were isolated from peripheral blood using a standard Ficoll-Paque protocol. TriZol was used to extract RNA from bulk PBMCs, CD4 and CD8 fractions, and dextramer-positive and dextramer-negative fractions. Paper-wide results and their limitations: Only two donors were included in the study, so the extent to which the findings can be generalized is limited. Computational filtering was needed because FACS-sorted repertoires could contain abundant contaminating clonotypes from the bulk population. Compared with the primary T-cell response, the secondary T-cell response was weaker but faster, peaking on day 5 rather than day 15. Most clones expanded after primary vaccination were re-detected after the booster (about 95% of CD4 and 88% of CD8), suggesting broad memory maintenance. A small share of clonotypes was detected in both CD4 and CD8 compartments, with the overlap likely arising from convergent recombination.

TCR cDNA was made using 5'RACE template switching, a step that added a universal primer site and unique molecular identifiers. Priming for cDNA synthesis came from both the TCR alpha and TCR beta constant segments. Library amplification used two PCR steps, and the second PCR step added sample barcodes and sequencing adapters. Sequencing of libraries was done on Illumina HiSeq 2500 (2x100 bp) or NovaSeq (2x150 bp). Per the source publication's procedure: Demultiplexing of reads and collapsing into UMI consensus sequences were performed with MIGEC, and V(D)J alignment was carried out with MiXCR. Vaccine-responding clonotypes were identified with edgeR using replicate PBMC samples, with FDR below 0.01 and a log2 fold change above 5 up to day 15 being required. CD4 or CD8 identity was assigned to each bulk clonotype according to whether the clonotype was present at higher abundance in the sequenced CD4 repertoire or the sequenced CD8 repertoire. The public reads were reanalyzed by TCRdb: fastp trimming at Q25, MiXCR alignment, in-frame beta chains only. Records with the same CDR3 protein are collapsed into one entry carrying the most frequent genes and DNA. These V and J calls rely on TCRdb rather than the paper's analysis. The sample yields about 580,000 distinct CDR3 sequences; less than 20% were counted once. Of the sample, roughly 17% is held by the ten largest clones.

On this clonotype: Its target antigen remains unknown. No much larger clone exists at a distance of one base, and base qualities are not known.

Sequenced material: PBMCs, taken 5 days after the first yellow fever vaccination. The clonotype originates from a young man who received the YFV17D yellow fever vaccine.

The CDR3 corresponds to CSAREPGAGYTF. The bases are TGCAGTGCTAGAGAACCGGGGGCTGGCTACACCTTC. Recombination joined TRBV20-1 with TRBJ1-2, with TRBD1 tentatively as D gene (6 bases match). Per the germline V gene (reference sequence), DFQATT is the CDR1 and SNEGSKA is the CDR2. The junction shows trimming of 0 bases on V and 7 bases on J, plus 9 bases between the germline ends. The CDR3 goes from the cysteine to the phenylalanine over 12 residues. The DNA shown is the 36-base CDR3, in frame from base 1.